In this sample, the clone carrying this T cell receptor beta chain is medium-sized (0.01 to 0.1%). The antigen is not known. The time point here: week 5, during vaccination. The content of each vaccine dose was 300 ug of mutant IDH1 20-mer peptide, and topical imiquimod accompanied it. Donors harbored newly found WHO grade 3 or 4 IDH1-mutant, ATRX-lost astrocytomas. Germline V lookup: CDR1 LGHNA, CDR2 YSLEER. Trimming pared 0 bases from V and 2 bases from J, leaving 8 bases between. This CDR3 region has 16 residues. The sample is drawn from a study of a mutant IDH1 vaccine in newly diagnosed glioma. Assay: immunoSEQ multiplex PCR; the TCRdb copy retains only in-frame clones and omits some. The sample contains about 25,000 clones, around 79% of which appear only once.

The TCR sequence derives from a man aged 35-49 years with glioma. This chain connects TRBV4-3 to TRBJ2-6; maybe TRBD1 (6 bases). Source: PBMCs, taken from a glioma patient whose treatment included an IDH1 peptide vaccine. The CDR3 is CASSQETGTGANVLTF. For the CDR3, the DNA is TGCGCCAGCAGCCAAGAAACAGGGACTGGGGCCAACGTCCTGACTTTC.